The 10 T cell receptor beta chains given below trace back to one sample, sequenced in a study of OX40 agonist ivuxolimab in advanced cancers. The protocol was immunoSEQ multiplex PCR, while the TCRdb copy is restricted to in-frame clones and leaves out a portion. The sample has over 70,000 clones; roughly 90% are singletons. Sequencing was performed on CD4+ or CD8+ T cells sorted from blood, taken in a trial of the OX40 agonist ivuxolimab. These receptor sequences come from an adult with an advanced solid tumor such as melanoma, head and neck, liver or kidney cancer.

This chain joins TRBV29-1 and TRBJ2-2; 8 positions match TRBD2. The germline gives CDR1 SQVTM, CDR2 ANQGSEA. This CDR3 is 15 amino acids long. The V gene end was trimmed by 2 bases and the J gene end by 4 bases; junction bases not matched to a gene: 6. The CDR3 reads CSVEKQRGPTGELFF. As DNA, the CDR3 is TGCAGCGTTGAAAAGCAGCGGGGGCCCACCGGGGAGCTGTTTTTT.

This clone appeared once. The rearrangement uses TRBV5-4 and TRBJ2-3; 7 bases line up with TRBD2. Germline loops: CDR1 SGHNT, CDR2 YYREEE (reference sequence). This CDR3 region has 14 residues. With V trimmed by 3 bases and J by 1 base, 2 bases remained unmatched. In DNA, the CDR3 is TGTGCCAGCAGCTCTCGGGGGGGCACAGATACGCAGTATTTT. Protein sequence: CASSSRGGTDTQYF.

J is TRBJ2-5 and V is TRBV6-1; D possibly matches TRBD1 or TRBD2 (6 bases each). There are 15 residues in the CDR3. From germline, CDR1 is MNHNS and CDR2 SASEGT. V dropped 4 bases and J dropped 3 bases, with 15 bases sitting between them. The chain's CDR3 is CASSVKGGEEETQYF. As DNA, the CDR3 is TGTGCCAGCAGTGTAAAGGGGGGTGAGGAAGAGACCCAGTACTTC.

The chain links TRBV6-6 to TRBJ2-7, with 8 positions matching TRBD2. Germline CDR1 is MNHNY and CDR2 is SVGAGI (reference sequence). CDR3 length equals 15 residues. After removal of 0 bases from V and 2 bases from J, the junction contained 3 bases not matched to a gene. The CDR3 nucleotides are TGTGCCAGCAGTTACTCGGGACTAGTTACCTACGAGCAGTACTTC. It specifies CASSYSGLVTYEQYF.

The rearrangement joins TRBV27 to TRBJ1-1; D not certain. Per the germline V gene, CDR1 is MNHEY and CDR2 is SMNVEV (reference sequence). Trimming shortened V by 6 bases and J by 11 bases, and 16 bases separated the two germline ends. The CDR3 has 12 residues. The CDR3 loop reads CASSSGSLGAFF. DNA of the CDR3: TGTGCCAGCAGCAGTGGTTCGCTCGGGGCTTTCTTT.

The chain employs TRBV12-5 and TRBJ1-1, with D unclear. The ends were cut back, 6 bases at V and 11 bases at J, with 13 bases in the middle. The germline V gene has CDR1 LGHNT and CDR2 FRNRAP. CDR3 length: 11 residues. The CDR3 region is CASGPPMGAFF. The CDR3 DNA reads TGTGCTAGTGGCCCCCCGATGGGTGCTTTCTTT.

The chain combines TRBV6-4 with TRBJ2-7, with D perhaps given as TRBD1 or TRBD2 (5 bases each). CDR1 and CDR2 from the germline V gene are MRHNA and SNTAGT. V lost 0 bases to trimming and J lost 6 bases, with 15 bases between them. The CDR3 is 15 residues long. DNA for the CDR3: TGTGCCAGCAGTGACTCGACTTTCTCAGGGAGCGAGCAGTACTTC. Translating gives CASSDSTFSGSEQYF.

This sequence joins TRBV7-9 and TRBJ2-7; 7 bases map to TRBD1. Losses at the gene ends were 5 bases for V and 9 bases for J; bases not matched to a gene: 7. The CDR3 totals 12 residues. CDR1 and CDR2 (germline): SEHNR, FQNEAQ (reference sequence). The CDR3 loop is CASSHGQAGQYF. The DNA of the CDR3 is TGTGCCAGCAGCCATGGACAGGCGGGGCAGTACTTC. Complete variable domain (other parts from reference TRBV7-9 and TRBJ2-7): DTGVSQNPRHKITKRGQNVTFRCDPISEHNRLYWYRQTLGQGPEFLTYFQNEAQLEKSRLLSDRFSAERPKGSFSTLEIQRTEQGDSAMYLCASSHGQAGQYFGPGTRLTVT.

The chain has TRBV19 and TRBJ2-5; no clear D gene. Trimming took off 1 base at V and 5 bases at J, with 11 bases between the two ends. CDR3 length equals 14 residues. Germline CDR1 LNHDA, CDR2 SQIVND (reference sequence). This CDR3 reads CASSIGPQSETQYF. Here the CDR3 DNA reads TGTGCCAGTAGTATAGGGCCCCAGTCCGAGACCCAGTACTTC.

The rearrangement uses TRBV2 and TRBJ1-6; D gene ambiguous. Trimming took off 0 bases at V and 6 bases at J, with 12 bases between the two ends. The germline CDR1 and CDR2 sequences are SNHLY and FYNNEI. This CDR3 spans 16 amino acids. CDR3 sequence: CASSEAGKYLNSPLHF. The CDR3 DNA sequence: TGTGCCAGCAGTGAAGCGGGGAAATACCTTAATTCACCCCTCCACTTT. The variable domain in full, completed from reference TRBV2 and TRBJ1-6, reads EPEVTQTPSHQVTQMGQEVILRCVPISNHLYFYWYRQILGQKVEFLVSFYNNEISEKSEIFDDQFSVERPDGSNFTLKIRSTKLEDSAMYFCASSEAGKYLNSPLHFGNGTRLTVT.